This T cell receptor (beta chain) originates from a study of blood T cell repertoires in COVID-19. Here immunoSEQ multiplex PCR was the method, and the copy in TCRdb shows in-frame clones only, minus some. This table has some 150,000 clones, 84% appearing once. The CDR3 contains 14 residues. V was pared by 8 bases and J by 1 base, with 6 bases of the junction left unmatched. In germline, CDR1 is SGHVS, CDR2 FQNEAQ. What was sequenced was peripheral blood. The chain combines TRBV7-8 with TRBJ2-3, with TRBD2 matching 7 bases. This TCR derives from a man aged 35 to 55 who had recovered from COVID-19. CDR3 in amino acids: CASGWGGRTDTQYF. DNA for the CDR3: TGTGCCAGCGGATGGGGAGGGCGCACAGATACGCAGTATTTT.